These 28 T cell receptor beta chains share one sample of origin, sequenced in a study of CD8+CD57+ T cells in acquired aplastic anemia. TCR beta VDJ combinations and CDR3 sequences were profiled from genomic DNA. One entry per CDR3 protein, called by TCRdb with MiXCR from the reads. The table includes about 270,000 distinct CDR3 sequences, around 60% detected once. Sequencing was carried out using sorted CD4+, CD8+, or CD8+CD57+ T cells (not recorded which) from PBMCs. These receptors came from a human donor with severe aplastic anemia or a healthy control (not recorded which).

This clonotype appeared many times. The chain uses TRBV6-4 and TRBJ2-2; 9 nucleotides align to TRBD2. Germline CDR1 and CDR2: MRHNA and SNTAGT. V shed 0 bases, J shed 7 bases, and the junction held 6 bases outside the gene matches. The CDR3 has 16 amino acids. The CDR3 sequence: CASSDSQRGVIGELFF. The CDR3 DNA reads as TGTGCCAGCAGTGACTCCCAGCGGGGGGTAATCGGGGAGCTGTTTTTT.

The V call is TRBV2, the J call TRBJ2-7; TRBD2 aligns across 9 bases. The length of the CDR3 is 15 residues. The ends lost 3 bases at V and 4 bases at J; junction bases unmatched: 7. The germline V gene has CDR1 SNHLY and CDR2 FYNNEI. The CDR3 DNA reads as TGTGCCAGCAGTGATATGAGCGGGGGGACATACGAGCAGTACTTC. Residues: CASSDMSGGTYEQYF.

V gene TRBV10-1 combines with J gene TRBJ2-1; no firm D call. This CDR3 region has 14 residues. Looked up from germline, CDR1 is WNHNN and CDR2 is SYGVQD (reference sequence). V was clipped by 5 bases and J by 7 bases, with 15 bases between them. The CDR3 protein is CASSQAPLGNEQFF. In DNA, the CDR3 is TGCGCCAGCAGTCAGGCCCCCCTAGGGAATGAGCAGTTCTTC.

In the case of this clonotype: Being one base from a much bigger clone, this may be a read error. The J gene is TRBJ2-2, the V gene TRBV6-2 or TRBV6-3; D not certain. This CDR3 region has 13 residues. Per the germline V gene, CDR1 is MNHEY and CDR2 is SVGEGT. Trimming took 6 bases from V and 6 from J, leaving 11 bases between them. The CDR3 protein is CASRDAWAGELFF. CDR3 DNA sequence: TGTGCCAGCAGGGACGCTTGGGCCGGGGAGCTGTTTTTT.

On this clonotype: Since no conserved phenylalanine or tryptophan closes the CDR3, a read error is the likely cause. This chain uses TRBV20-1 with TRBJ2-7, with TRBD1 matching over 7 bases. The germline CDR1 and CDR2 sequences are DFQATT and SNEGSKA (reference sequence). CDR3 length: 14 amino acids. V shed 5 bases and J 3 bases; nucleotides not matched to a gene: 10. CDR3 region: CSALKQGNNYEQYS. CDR3 in DNA: TGCAGTGCTCTTAAACAGGGGAATAACTACGAGCAGTACTCC.

The genes are TRBV10-1 and TRBJ1-3; perhaps TRBD1 as D (5 bases). CDR1 is WNHNN and CDR2 is SYGVQD in the germline V gene (reference sequence). Trimming took 4 bases from V and 0 from J, leaving 7 bases between them. The CDR3 length is 14 residues. This chain's CDR3 is CASSVGTSGNTIYF. The CDR3 region has the DNA TGCGCCAGCAGTGTGGGGACCTCTGGAAACACCATATATTTT.

This clonotype was detected a few times. V and J are TRBV5-4 and TRBJ1-6; 8 bases map to TRBD1. Looked up from germline, CDR1 is SGHNT and CDR2 is YYREEE (reference sequence). V dropped 5 bases and J dropped 6; count of bases not matched to a gene: 7. The CDR3 contains 15 residues. CDR3 nucleotide sequence: TGTGCCAGCAGTGAGTCGGGACAGGTTAATTCACCCCTCCACTTT. Translated: CASSESGQVNSPLHF.

The chain recombines TRBV20-1 with TRBJ2-5; tentatively, D is TRBD1 or TRBD2 (5 bases each). The CDR3 loop spans 14 amino acids. CDR1 is DFQATT, CDR2 SNEGSKA, per germline (reference sequence). Trimming took off 1 base at V and 1 base at J, with 10 bases between the two ends. The chain's CDR3 is CSARGGDRQETQYF. CDR3 nucleotide sequence: TGCAGTGCTAGAGGAGGGGACCGCCAAGAGACCCAGTACTTC.

This clonotype was counted a single time. The rearrangement joins TRBV20-1 to TRBJ2-7, with TRBD2 matching 13 bases. The CDR3 length is 14 residues. The junction had 4 bases not matched to a gene; V was cut back by 3 bases and J by 5 bases. Looked up from germline, CDR1 is DFQATT and CDR2 is SNEGSKA (reference sequence). The CDR3 loop is CSASRTSGGHEQYF. The CDR3, as DNA: TGCAGTGCTAGCCGGACTAGCGGGGGCCACGAGCAGTACTTC.

This clonotype was seen at least ten times. The chain uses TRBV7-9 and TRBJ2-7, with 7 bases identical to TRBD2. The CDR3 sequence is 16 residues long. In germline, CDR1 is SEHNR, CDR2 FQNEAQ (reference sequence). J was trimmed by 5 bases and V by 3 bases; bases with no gene match: 13. CDR3: CASSFTTGGTPNEQYF. As DNA, the CDR3 is TGTGCCAGCAGCTTCACTACGGGGGGAACACCTAACGAGCAGTACTTC.

V usage is TRBV7-2 and J usage is TRBJ1-4; D call uncertain. Germline CDR1 and CDR2: SGHTA and FQGNSA. V was pared by 4 bases and J by 4 bases, with 4 bases between. The CDR3 is made up of 12 amino acids. This chain's CDR3 is CASSWGNEKLFF. The DNA of the CDR3 is TGTGCCAGCAGCTGGGGTAATGAAAAACTGTTTTTT.

This clonotype occurred a few times. The rearrangement links TRBV7-9 to TRBJ2-3, with TRBD2 matching over 9 bases. V dropped 5 bases and J dropped 5; count of bases not matched to a gene: 8. The germline V gene has CDR1 SEHNR and CDR2 FQNEAQ (reference sequence). The CDR3 covers 15 residues. CDR3 DNA sequence: TGTGCCAGCAGCGTCCGAGCGGGAGGACAAGATACGCAGTATTTT. It is translated as CASSVRAGGQDTQYF.

The rearrangement joins TRBV20-1 to TRBJ1-1; the D is unclear. Trimming removed 4 bases at V and 4 bases at J, with 16 bases between. Germline lookup yields CDR1 DFQATT and CDR2 SNEGSKA (reference sequence). This CDR3 has 14 residues. The CDR3 bases are TGCAGTGCTACCGACGATTCGGGCAGCACTGAAGCTTTCTTT. Its protein is CSATDDSGSTEAFF.

This clonotype was found many times. The rearrangement links TRBV9 to TRBJ2-7, with a weak D call TRBD2 (6 bases). This CDR3 contains 14 residues. V lost 4 bases and J lost 2, with 13 bases in between. Germline CDR1 is SGDLS and CDR2 is YYNGEE. CDR3 DNA sequence: TGTGCCAGCAGCTCCCGGGACTTACCCTACGAGCAGTACTTC. Residues: CASSSRDLPYEQYF.

This sequence joins TRBV30 and TRBJ2-5; 7 bases agree with TRBD2. The CDR3 contains 14 residues. Germline trimming cut 3 bases from V and 2 bases from J; bases unmatched to any gene: 6. Germline CDR1 is GTSNPN and CDR2 is SVGIG (reference sequence). In DNA form, the CDR3 reads TGTGCCTGGAGATTGGGGGGGGGTCAAGAGACCCAGTACTTC. It specifies CAWRLGGGQETQYF.

V usage is TRBV7-3 and J usage is TRBJ2-2, with D unclear. Germline loops: CDR1 SGHTA, CDR2 FQGTGA. The CDR3 extends over 15 amino acids. V was shortened by 0 bases and J by 3 bases, with 8 bases between the two germline ends. CDR3 nucleotides: TGTGCCAGCAGCTTAACTGGCCCGGACACCGGGGAGCTGTTTTTT. Its translation is CASSLTGPDTGELFF.

This clonotype was seen repeatedly, ten times or more. V gene TRBV12-3 or TRBV12-4 combines with J gene TRBJ2-1, with TRBD1 identical over 10 bases. The V and J ends lost 2 bases and 5 bases, in that order; junction bases with no gene match: 6. The CDR3 has 16 amino acids. The CDR3 here is CASSLWDRGPNNEQFF. In DNA form, the CDR3 reads TGTGCCAGCAGTTTATGGGACAGGGGACCAAACAATGAGCAGTTCTTC.

The chain couples TRBV29-1 to TRBJ2-3, with 12 positions matching TRBD1. The germline CDR1 and CDR2 sequences are SQVTM and ANQGSEA. This CDR3 has 14 amino acids. The V segment lost 5 bases and the J segment 4 bases; nucleotides outside the gene matches: 4. Written as DNA, the CDR3 is TGCAGCGTTCGCGGGACAGGGGGCGCAGATACGCAGTATTTT. This gives the protein CSVRGTGGADTQYF.

This clonotype has more than one count but fewer than ten. The rearrangement joins TRBV24-1 to TRBJ2-1; tentatively, D is TRBD1 (7 bases). V lost 1 base and J 8 bases, leaving 14 bases between the germline ends. The germline CDR1 and CDR2 sequences are KGHDR and SFDVKD. The CDR3 runs to 15 residues. The CDR3 DNA reads as TGTGCCACCAGTGATTTAGGCCAGGGGGGCGATGAGCAGTTCTTC. Its protein is CATSDLGQGGDEQFF.

The table lists this clonotype with a few counts. V usage is TRBV10-3 and J usage is TRBJ1-6; D is perhaps TRBD1 (5 bases). This CDR3 is 15 amino acids long. V was trimmed by 3 bases and J by 1 base, leaving 7 bases between them. Looked up from germline, CDR1 is ENHRY and CDR2 is SYGVKD. CDR3 amino acids: CAISDEGSYNSPLHF. CDR3 nucleotide sequence: TGTGCCATCAGTGATGAGGGGTCCTATAATTCACCCCTCCACTTT.

J is TRBJ1-2 and V is TRBV9; possible D gene TRBD1, 6 bases. The germline gives CDR1 SGDLS, CDR2 YYNGEE. V lost 4 bases to trimming and J lost 2 bases, with 15 bases between them. This CDR3 region has 15 residues. The DNA of the CDR3 is TGTGCCAGCAGCACCGACCCACAGGGAAACTATGGCTACACCTTC. Its protein is CASSTDPQGNYGYTF.

At least ten counts were recorded for this clonotype. This rearrangement joins TRBV5-6 to TRBJ2-1, with TRBD2 matching over 8 bases. V shed 1 base, J shed 6 bases, and the junction held 6 bases outside the gene matches. CDR1 and CDR2 (germline): SGHDT, YYEEEE. CDR3 size: 15 residues. The CDR3 sequence: CASSLPGGGFNEQFF. DNA of the CDR3: TGTGCCAGCAGCTTGCCGGGGGGGGGATTCAATGAGCAGTTCTTC.

This chain links TRBV7-2 with TRBJ2-7; 10 bases are shared with TRBD2. CDR1 and CDR2 (germline): SGHTA, FQGNSA. Unmatched junction bases numbered 9, after V lost 0 bases and J lost 7 bases. The CDR3 spans 16 residues. CDR3: CASSLAGSGGALEQYF. DNA for the CDR3: TGTGCCAGCAGCTTAGCGGGGAGCGGGGGGGCATTGGAGCAGTACTTC.

This clonotype was detected only a few times. The gene calls are TRBV20-1 and TRBJ2-7; D is uncertain. The V and J ends lost 5 bases and 9 bases respectively, with 8 bases between them. Looked up from germline, CDR1 is DFQATT and CDR2 is SNEGSKA (reference sequence). CDR3 size: 9 residues. CDR3 protein: CSAWVGQYF. CDR3 nucleotides: TGCAGTGCTTGGGTAGGGCAGTACTTC.

This clonotype showed up many times. CDR3 DNA: TGCGCCAGCAGCTTGGTTGGGACCCGAACCTCGGGGGCCACTGAAGCTTTCTTT. This codes for CASSLVGTRTSGATEAFF. The chain carries TRBV5-1 and TRBJ1-1; tentative D call: TRBD1 (6 bases). Germline V lookup: CDR1 SGHRS, CDR2 YFSETQ. The CDR3 is 18 amino acids. Trimming cost V 0 bases and J 4 bases, with 22 bases left between them.

This clonotype was seen only a few times. The chain couples TRBV6-6 to TRBJ2-7; no definite D call. Germline V lookup: CDR1 MNHNY, CDR2 SVGAGI (reference sequence). V was cut by 0 bases and J by 0 bases, with 12 bases left in between. The length of the CDR3 is 16 residues. CDR3 protein: CASSYSRLESSYEQYF. In DNA form, the CDR3 reads TGTGCCAGCAGTTACTCCCGACTGGAGAGCTCCTACGAGCAGTACTTC.

The chain is built from TRBV9 and TRBJ2-1; D not resolved. The CDR3 length is 11 residues. Germline values: CDR1 SGDLS, CDR2 YYNGEE. With 0 bases removed from V and 9 bases from J, the gap between germline ends came to 4 bases. CDR3 sequence reads: CASSVAAEQFF. The DNA of the CDR3 is TGTGCCAGCAGCGTAGCTGCTGAGCAGTTCTTC.

The chain has TRBV24-1 and TRBJ1-5, with D perhaps matching TRBD1 (6 bases). The germline V and J ends were trimmed by 4 bases and 0 bases, with 9 bases remaining between them. The CDR3 spans 15 residues. CDR1 and CDR2 from the germline V gene are KGHDR and SFDVKD. The CDR3 sequence is CATSDGQYSNQPQHF. DNA for the CDR3: TGTGCCACCAGTGACGGACAGTATAGCAATCAGCCCCAGCATTTT.